Listed below are T cell receptor beta chains from one sample, sequenced in a study of T-cell reconstitution after alpha-beta-depleted transplantation in children. A single record per CDR3 protein comes from TCRdb applying MiXCR to the PCR reads. The data show about 500,000 distinct CDR3 sequences, with roughly 33% seen just once and approximately 2.3% held by the top ten. This specimen was PBMCs from the stem cell graft donor, taken from the stem cell graft. The receptors here all came from a human donor who donated a stem cell graft to a child with aplastic anemia. The CDR3 runs from the conserved cysteine through the conserved F or W. The D gene is left open where the match is weak. Clone size, where shown, is once, few, many, or a class for clones that have expanded.

V,D,size,J,DNA,CDR3
TRBV3-1,TRBD2,NA,TRBJ2-3,TGTGCCAGCAGCCAAGCGGACGGGGGGAGTGGAGATACGCAGTATTTT,CASSQADGGSGDTQYF
TRBV12-3/TRBV12-4,TRBD1,few,TRBJ1-3,TGTGCCAGCAGCAACAGGGGCAAGTCAGGAAACACCATATATTTT,CASSNRGKSGNTIYF
TRBV7-2,NA,few,TRBJ2-1,TGTGCCAGCAGCTTAAAGACAGTTAGCTACAATGAGCAGTTCTTC,CASSLKTVSYNEQFF
TRBV6-1,NA,NA,TRBJ2-7,TGTGCCAGCAGTGACAACAAGAGCTCCTACGAGCAGTACTTC,CASSDNKSSYEQYF
TRBV19,TRBD2,NA,TRBJ2-7,TGTGCCAGTAGCGAGGCGGGGGGTCACTACTCCTACGAGCAGTACTTC,CASSEAGGHYSYEQYF
TRBV25-1,TRBD1,NA,TRBJ2-7,TGTGCCAGCAGTGAGGACACAGGGGGTTACGAGCAGTACTTC,CASSEDTGGYEQYF
TRBV5-1,TRBD1,NA,TRBJ1-2,TGCGCCAGCAGCTTGGTTGGGCAGGGGGCGTTCGCGACTGGCTACACCTTC,CASSLVGQGAFATGYTF
TRBV6-5,TRBD1,few,TRBJ1-1,TGTGCCAGCAGTTATTTGGACAGGGACACTGAAGCTTTCTTT,CASSYLDRDTEAFF
TRBV7-2,NA,few,TRBJ2-6,TGTGCCAGCAGGCCTCTGGGGACTGGGGCCAACGTCCTGACTTTC,CASRPLGTGANVLTF
TRBV20-1,TRBD1,NA,TRBJ1-2,TGCAGTGCTAGCGGGACAGGGGAAAATGGCTACACCTTC,CSASGTGENGYTF
TRBV2,NA,NA,TRBJ2-3,TGTGCCAGCAGTGACGAGGGGGGGAGGAGTACGCAGTATTTT,CASSDEGGRSTQYF
TRBV27,NA,few,TRBJ2-5,TGTGCCAGCAGTTTATCGAGCCCAACCCCAGGGACCCAGTACTTC,CASSLSSPTPGTQYF
TRBV27,NA,NA,TRBJ2-7,TGTGCCAGCAAAGAAGGACAGAGTGGGTTCTACGAGCAGTACTTC,CASKEGQSGFYEQYF
TRBV14,NA,few,TRBJ1-1,TGTGCCAGCAGCGGATCCTCTGAAGCTTTCTTT,CASSGSSEAFF
TRBV6-5,TRBD2,few,TRBJ2-1,TGTGCCAGCAGTTCTAGCGGGGTATACAATGAGCAGTTCTTC,CASSSSGVYNEQFF
TRBV29-1,TRBD2,few,TRBJ2-7,TGCAGCGTTGAAGTTACTAGCGCTTCCTACGAGCAGTACTTC,CSVEVTSASYEQYF
TRBV10-3,NA,NA,TRBJ2-2,TGTGCCATCACCTCGACTAGCACCGGGGAGCTGTTTTTT,CAITSTSTGELFF
TRBV18,NA,NA,TRBJ1-1,TGTGCCAGCTCACCTGTGTATCGGATGAACACTGAAGCTTTCTTT,CASSPVYRMNTEAFF
TRBV12-3/TRBV12-4,TRBD1,many,TRBJ1-3,TGTGCCAGCAGTTTGGATCGGACAGGGTCTGGAAACACCATATATTTT,CASSLDRTGSGNTIYF
TRBV7-2,TRBD2,NA,TRBJ2-5,TGTGCCAGCAGCACAAGCTCGACTAGCGGGAGGGAGACCCAGTACTTC,CASSTSSTSGRETQYF
TRBV27,NA,NA,TRBJ1-1,TGTGCCAGCAGTACCCCGTTGGACACTGAAGCTTTCTTT,CASSTPLDTEAFF
TRBV27,NA,few,TRBJ2-6,TGTGCCAGCAGTTTATGGGGCGGACCGTTCTCTGGGGCCAACGTCCTGACTTTC,CASSLWGGPFSGANVLTF
TRBV5-1,NA,NA,TRBJ2-7,TGCGCCAGCAGCTCGAGGTCGGACAGCCCTCACGAGCAGTACTTC,CASSSRSDSPHEQYF
TRBV7-8,TRBD1,NA,TRBJ2-5,TGTGCCAGCAGCTCAAACCGGGACAGTGGGCAAGAGACCCAGTACTTC,CASSSNRDSGQETQYF